The 20 T cell receptor beta chains in this list originate from one sample, sequenced in a study of cytomegalovirus exposure and HLA in healthy donors. Sequencing was performed with immunoSEQ multiplex PCR; in TCRdb, only in-frame clones are kept and a portion is missing. The sample contains 140,000 to 150,000 clones, around 90% of which appear only once. Input material: PBMCs. These TCRs come from a man aged 18 to 30 in good health and CMV-seropositive.

The CDR3 sequence: CAAGILYEQYF. CDR3 coding DNA: TGTGCCGCGGGGATCCTGTACGAGCAGTACTTC. The rearrangement joins TRBV6-5 to TRBJ2-7; a possible D gene is TRBD2 (6 bases). The CDR3 spans 11 residues. The germline V gene encodes CDR1 MNHEY and CDR2 SVGAGI. With 11 bases removed from V and 4 bases from J, the gap between germline ends came to 12 bases.

This chain joins TRBV5-4 and TRBJ1-2; a weak D match, TRBD1 (5 bases). Trimming took off 4 bases at V and 0 bases at J, with 13 bases between the two ends. Germline assignment: CDR1 SGHNT and CDR2 YYREEE (reference sequence). The CDR3 runs 15 residues. The CDR3 region has the DNA TGTGCCAGCAGCGCCCAGGGCCGCACTAACTATGGCTACACCTTC. Its translation: CASSAQGRTNYGYTF. Supplemented by reference TRBV5-4 and TRBJ1-2, the full variable domain reads ETGVTQSPTHLIKTRGQQVTLRCSSQSGHNTVSWYQQALGQGPQFIFQYYREEENGRGNFPPRFSGLQFPNYSSELNVNALELDDSALYLCASSAQGRTNYGYTFGSGTRLTVV.

This CDR3 is CAIKGLSDTGELFF. Here the CDR3 DNA reads TGTGCCATCAAAGGACTATCTGACACCGGGGAGCTGTTTTTT. V gene TRBV10-3 combines with J gene TRBJ2-2; D is perhaps TRBD2 (6 bases). Per germline, CDR1 ENHRY and CDR2 SYGVKD. This CDR3 is 14 amino acids long. V dropped 7 bases and J dropped 3 bases, with 12 bases sitting between them.

The chain uses TRBV7-8 and TRBJ2-7; D possibly corresponds to TRBD1 (6 bases). Between the trimmed V and J ends, which lost 6 bases and 3 bases, there was a span of 18 bases. CDR3 length: 15 residues. Germline CDR1 reads SGHVS; CDR2 reads FQNEAQ. The CDR3 sequence: CASRYRDIGIYEQYF. The CDR3, as DNA: TGTGCCAGCAGGTACCGGGACATCGGAATCTACGAGCAGTACTTC.

This clone was seen a few times. The CDR3 DNA reads TGTGCCAGCAGCCCCAGATCCTACGAGCAGTACTTC. It specifies CASSPRSYEQYF. The chain employs TRBV11-2 and TRBJ2-7; D is undetermined. Germline V gene lookup returns CDR1 SGHAT and CDR2 FQNNGV. The CDR3 runs 12 residues. Trimming removed 5 bases at V and 1 base at J, with 6 bases between.

The V and J genes are TRBV5-1 and TRBJ2-7, with TRBD2 identical over 12 bases. With 4 bases clipped from V and 4 bases from J, the junction kept 6 bases outside the gene matches. The germline gives CDR1 SGHRS, CDR2 YFSETQ. This CDR3 spans 15 amino acids. The chain's CDR3 is CASSTGLAGTYEQYF. Written as DNA, the CDR3 is TGCGCCAGCAGCACCGGACTAGCGGGAACGTACGAGCAGTACTTC. Full variable domain (outside the CDR3, taken from reference TRBV5-1 and TRBJ2-7): KAGVTQTPRYLIKTRGQQVTLSCSPISGHRSVSWYQQTPGQGLQFLFEYFSETQRNKGNFPGRFSGRQFSNSRSEMNVSTLELGDSALYLCASSTGLAGTYEQYFGPGTRLTVT.

The V call is TRBV11-2, the J call TRBJ2-4, with D uncertain. This CDR3 spans 14 amino acids. CDR1 and CDR2 from the germline V gene are SGHAT and FQNNGV. Trimming left V 7 bases short and J 0 bases short, with 10 bases between. The CDR3 is CASMNLLAKNIQYF. The CDR3 bases are TGTGCCAGCATGAACTTACTAGCCAAAAACATTCAGTACTTC.

The rearrangement joins TRBV9 to TRBJ2-7; D unresolved. V shed 7 bases and J shed 2 bases, with 10 bases lying between them. The germline V gene encodes CDR1 SGDLS and CDR2 YYNGEE. CDR3 size: 12 residues. CDR3 protein: CASGTDAYEQYF. CDR3 nucleotide sequence: TGTGCCAGCGGCACCGATGCCTACGAGCAGTACTTC.

The rearrangement uses TRBV7-8 and TRBJ2-7; 9 nucleotides agree with TRBD1. The CDR3 consists of 17 residues. J lost 0 bases, V lost 5 bases, and 11 bases had no gene match. CDR1 and CDR2 (germline): SGHVS, FQNEAQ. The CDR3 reads CASSGRQGGLSSYEQYF. As DNA, the CDR3 is TGTGCCAGCAGCGGGCGACAGGGGGGCCTCAGCTCCTACGAGCAGTACTTC.

The rearrangement uses TRBV7-9 and TRBJ1-1; tentatively, D is TRBD1 (6 bases). The CDR3 runs to 14 residues. Germline CDR1 SEHNR, CDR2 FQNEAQ (reference sequence). Trimming removed 2 bases from V and 2 bases from J, with 9 bases in between. In DNA, the CDR3 is TGTGCCAGCAGCTTAACAGGGTCAAACACTGAAGCTTTCTTT. This sequence encodes CASSLTGSNTEAFF.

This chain uses TRBV11-2 with TRBJ2-5; D perhaps matches TRBD2 (8 bases). The V gene's germline CDR1 is SGHAT and CDR2 FQNNGV. V dropped 5 bases and J dropped 13 bases, with 17 bases sitting between them. The length of the CDR3 is 12 residues. CDR3 residues: CASSPREGAGYF. The CDR3 coding sequence is TGTGCCAGCAGCCCCCGGGAGGGGGCTGGGTACTTC.

The rearrangement links TRBV10-1 to TRBJ2-3; D may be TRBD2 (5 bases). Germline V gene sequence: CDR1 WNHNN, CDR2 SYGVQD (reference sequence). Trimming shortened V by 6 bases and J by 9 bases, and 19 bases separated the two germline ends. The CDR3 runs to 14 residues. The CDR3 protein is CASSSGDYHRTQYF. CDR3 nucleotide sequence: TGCGCCAGCAGCTCGGGCGACTACCATCGGACGCAGTATTTT.

The V and J genes are TRBV28 and TRBJ2-7, with 10 bases matching TRBD1. Losses at the gene ends were 4 bases for V and 4 bases for J; bases not matched to a gene: 16. This CDR3 is 18 amino acids long. Germline V gene sequence: CDR1 MDHEN, CDR2 SYDVKM. CDR3 DNA sequence: TGTGCCAGCAGTTCCAAATACAGCGACAGGGGGCGTTTGTACGAGCAGTACTTC. Protein product: CASSSKYSDRGRLYEQYF.

This clone was found once. The chain is built from TRBV7-3 and TRBJ2-6, with D unclear. The V and J ends lost 8 bases and 1 base respectively, with 12 bases between them. This CDR3 has 15 amino acids. Germline CDR1 SGHTA, CDR2 FQGTGA. The CDR3 DNA reads TGTGCCAGCGGGCGAGAAGTGTCTGGGGCCAACGTCCTGACTTTC. As protein: CASGREVSGANVLTF.

This clone was detected once. V usage is TRBV25-1 and J usage is TRBJ1-1; D is ambiguous. Trimming took off 4 bases at V and 1 base at J, with 7 bases between the two ends. CDR1 and CDR2 (germline): MGHDK, SYGVNS. The CDR3 covers 13 residues. The CDR3, as DNA: TGTGCCAGCAGTGGGCACCAGAACACTGAAGCTTTCTTT. This gives the protein CASSGHQNTEAFF.

The chain recombines TRBV27 with TRBJ2-7, with D possibly being TRBD1 (6 bases). V gave up 3 bases and J gave up 0 bases, with 15 bases separating them. This CDR3 comprises 16 residues. Germline V gene data show CDR1 as MNHEY and CDR2 as SMNVEV (reference sequence). The CDR3, as DNA: TGTGCCAGCAGTTTGGCTGGGGGCTCTTACTCCTACGAGCAGTACTTC. Its protein is CASSLAGGSYSYEQYF.

This clone was seen once. The rearrangement links TRBV5-1 to TRBJ1-4, with 9 bases matching TRBD1. CDR3 length: 14 amino acids. The trim removed 2 bases at V and 5 bases at J, leaving 1 base unmatched. Germline V CDR1 and CDR2: SGHRS, YFSETQ. CDR3 DNA sequence: TGCGCCAGCAGCTTAGGACAGGGGAATGAAAAACTGTTTTTT. Residues: CASSLGQGNEKLFF.

The chain joins TRBV7-2 to TRBJ1-3; maybe TRBD1 (5 bases). The CDR3 extends over 15 amino acids. V lost 3 bases and J lost 4, with 13 bases in between. Germline CDR1 and CDR2: SGHTA and FQGNSA. This chain's CDR3 is CASSLSPGQGNTIYF. The CDR3 nucleotides are TGTGCCAGCAGCTTGTCCCCTGGACAAGGAAACACCATATATTTT.

V usage is TRBV30 and J usage is TRBJ1-3; possible D gene TRBD1, 6 bases. Trimming took off 1 base at V and 8 bases at J, with 12 bases between the two ends. Per the germline V gene, CDR1 is GTSNPN and CDR2 is SVGIG (reference sequence). The CDR3 spans 13 residues. The CDR3 DNA is TGTGCCTGGAGTGCGGACAGTACGGACACCATATATTTT. It translates to CAWSADSTDTIYF.

CDR3: CASTPQTGLAGHSYNEQFF. The CDR3 DNA reads as TGTGCCAGCACCCCCCAAACGGGACTAGCGGGCCATTCCTACAATGAGCAGTTCTTC. The chain is built from TRBV7-6 and TRBJ2-1, with 12 bases lining up with TRBD2. The germline V gene encodes CDR1 SGHVS and CDR2 FNYEAQ. Germline trimming cut 7 bases from V and 1 base from J; bases unmatched to any gene: 14. CDR3 size: 19 residues.